These 22 T cell receptor beta chains came from one sample sequenced in a study of Graves' ophthalmopathy and Graves' hyperthyroidism. Amplifying from RNA transcripts, the study obtained TCR beta CDR3 regions. The first-round RT-PCR employed HTBI primers together with the Qiagen OneStep RT-PCR kit. A multiplex PCR was then performed as the second round. TCRdb analysed the multiplex PCR reads with MiXCR anew, one entry per CDR3 protein. The data hold about 380,000 distinct CDR3 sequences, with roughly 14% observed a single time. The sample comprised peripheral blood. These receptors were obtained from a woman aged 18-30 years with stable Graves' hyperthyroidism.

This clonotype was seen a handful of times. An end of the junction does not agree with germline; a read error may underlie this. This chain connects TRBV5-5 to TRBJ2-4, with D possibly being TRBD1 (5 bases). CDR1 SGHKS and CDR2 YYEKEE come from the germline V gene (reference sequence). CDR3 size: 14 residues. The CDR3 DNA reads TGTGCCAGCAGCTTGGAGGGGATGGAATACATTAAGTACTTC. Translation: CASSLEGMEYIKYF.

This chain connects TRBV7-9 to TRBJ1-5, with TRBD1 matching over 7 bases. Germline trimming cut 3 bases from V and 9 bases from J; bases unmatched to any gene: 2. The CDR3 is 12 amino acids. Germline V gene lookup returns CDR1 SEHNR and CDR2 FQNEAQ (reference sequence). As DNA, the CDR3 is TGTGCCAGCAGCTTGAGGGGGCGGCCCCAGCATTTT. Translating gives CASSLRGRPQHF. Together with reference TRBV7-9 and TRBJ1-5, the CDR3 gives the full variable domain: DTGVSQNPRHKITKRGQNVTFRCDPISEHNRLYWYRQTLGQGPEFLTYFQNEAQLEKSRLLSDRFSAERPKGSFSTLEIQRTEQGDSAMYLCASSLRGRPQHFGDGTRLSIL.

This clonotype appeared many times. This chain connects TRBV11-3 to TRBJ1-2; the match to TRBD1 covers 7 bases. Trimming removed 1 base from V and 8 bases from J; junction bases left unmatched: 7. The CDR3 totals 14 residues. CDR1 is SGHNT, CDR2 YENEEA, per germline. The CDR3 sequence is CASSLGRQGGGYTF. The CDR3 DNA reads TGTGCCAGCAGCTTAGGCCGACAGGGAGGCGGCTACACCTTC.

In this sample, this clonotype turned up a few times. This sequence joins TRBV7-3 and TRBJ2-7; 7 nucleotides agree with TRBD1. CDR3 size: 15 residues. The germline V gene has CDR1 SGHTA and CDR2 FQGTGA. V lost 1 base, J lost 5 bases, and 8 bases stayed unmatched. The CDR3: CASSLKYRGADEQYF. The CDR3 bases are TGTGCCAGCAGCTTAAAATACAGGGGCGCGGACGAGCAGTACTTC.

The chain has TRBV28 and TRBJ2-7; D might be TRBD2 (6 bases). Germline V gene lookup returns CDR1 MDHEN and CDR2 SYDVKM. Trimming removed 4 bases at V and 2 bases at J, with 15 bases between. This CDR3 is built from 15 residues. The chain's CDR3 is CASSWGTGVTYEQYF. The CDR3 DNA follows: TGTGCCAGCAGTTGGGGAACGGGGGTAACCTACGAGCAGTACTTC. Full variable domain (rest looked up from reference TRBV28 and TRBJ2-7): DVKVTQSSRYLVKRTGEKVFLECVQDMDHENMFWYRQDPGLGLRLIYFSYDVKMKEKGDIPEGYSVSREKKERFSLILESASTNQTSMYLCASSWGTGVTYEQYFGPGTRLTVT.

For this clonotype: This may arise from a read error, as a much more abundant clone is one base away. It is likely a read error, because the conserved phenylalanine at the end of the CDR3 is missing. The chain combines TRBV4-1 with TRBJ2-2; D may be TRBD1 (5 bases). The germline V and J ends were trimmed by 4 bases and 1 base, with 16 bases remaining between them. The CDR3 contains 17 residues. Per germline, CDR1 MGHRA and CDR2 YSYEKL. The CDR3, as DNA: TGCGCCAGCAGCCTACCGCGACGACAGAAGAACACCGGGGAGCTGTTTTAT. Translated, it gives CASSLPRRQKNTGELFY.

Ten or more counts support this clonotype. The chain couples TRBV27 to TRBJ1-5; D remains ambiguous. Trimming removed 6 bases at V and 4 bases at J, with 10 bases between. The length of the CDR3 is 13 residues. Germline V lookup: CDR1 MNHEY, CDR2 SMNVEV (reference sequence). The CDR3 loop reads CASSQYKNQPQHF. CDR3 coding DNA: TGTGCCAGCAGCCAGTACAAGAATCAGCCCCAGCATTTT.

This clonotype was found many times. CDR3 protein: CASSIKDRGSETQYF. CDR3 coding DNA: TGTGCCAGTAGTATTAAGGACAGGGGATCGGAGACCCAGTACTTC. V usage is TRBV19 and J usage is TRBJ2-5; TRBD1 agrees at 9 bases. Germline CDR1 reads LNHDA; CDR2 reads SQIVND (reference sequence). This CDR3 contains 15 residues. The V and J ends lost 3 bases and 5 bases, in that order; junction bases with no gene match: 7.

This clonotype was detected ten times or more. The CDR3 nucleotides read TGTGCCAGCAGCCCGGGGGGGAATACCTACGAGCAGTACTTC. Protein product: CASSPGGNTYEQYF. V usage is TRBV7-9 and J usage is TRBJ2-7; 8 bases fit TRBD2. The CDR3 is 14 amino acids. Germline trimming cut 5 bases from V and 2 bases from J; bases unmatched to any gene: 5. Germline assignment: CDR1 SEHNR and CDR2 FQNEAQ (reference sequence).

This chain joins TRBV28 and TRBJ2-6, with TRBD2 as a possible D gene (6 bases). This CDR3 has 17 amino acids. V lost 6 bases to trimming and J lost 0 bases, with 15 bases between them. Germline loops: CDR1 MDHEN, CDR2 SYDVKM. CDR3 sequence: CASRGPLGLSGANVLTF. CDR3 DNA sequence: TGTGCCAGCAGGGGACCTCTGGGACTCTCTGGGGCCAACGTCCTGACTTTC.

There are many counts of this clonotype. This rearrangement joins TRBV6-1 to TRBJ2-2; 12 bases line up with TRBD1. Unmatched junction bases numbered 7, after V lost 6 bases and J lost 5 bases. CDR1 is MNHNS, CDR2 SASEGT, per germline. This CDR3 region has 16 residues. This CDR3 is CASRVRDRGQTGELFF. The DNA of the CDR3 is TGTGCCAGCAGAGTCCGGGACAGGGGGCAGACCGGGGAGCTGTTTTTT.

This clonotype appeared many times. The rearrangement links TRBV6-2 or TRBV6-3 to TRBJ2-5, with D maybe TRBD1 (6 bases). The V end was cut by 2 bases, the J end by 3 bases, with 10 bases between. CDR3 length equals 14 residues. CDR1 MNHEY and CDR2 SVGEGT come from the germline V gene. The CDR3 nucleotides read TGTGCCAGCAGTTACGGGGGCTTGGAAGAGACCCAGTACTTC. Its protein is CASSYGGLEETQYF.

This clonotype was observed many times. The chain combines TRBV7-3 with TRBJ2-2; the match to TRBD1 covers 10 bases. The ends lost 2 bases at V and 5 bases at J; junction bases unmatched: 5. Looked up from germline, CDR1 is SGHTA and CDR2 is FQGTGA. The CDR3 totals 16 residues. CDR3 in DNA: TGTGCCAGCAGCTTAGCCGGGACAGGGGAGACCGGGGAGCTGTTTTTT. This gives the protein CASSLAGTGETGELFF.

This clonotype was counted many times. The V call is TRBV7-3, the J call TRBJ1-1; D gene ambiguous. Germline CDR1 reads SGHTA; CDR2 reads FQGTGA. V shed 5 bases and J shed 0 bases, with 13 bases lying between them. This CDR3 region has 15 residues. CDR3 region: CASSETRALNTEAFF. Written as DNA, the CDR3 is TGTGCCAGCAGCGAGACAAGAGCATTGAACACTGAAGCTTTCTTT.

This clonotype was observed at least ten times. This chain links TRBV27 with TRBJ1-6; TRBD1 aligns across 8 bases. The CDR3 extends over 15 amino acids. Trimming removed 5 bases from V and 9 bases from J; junction bases left unmatched: 9. Germline V gives CDR1 MNHEY, CDR2 SMNVEV (reference sequence). Here the CDR3 DNA reads TGTGCCAGCAGTCTTACAGGGGGATCGGGTTCACCCCTCCACTTT. It is translated as CASSLTGGSGSPLHF.

This clonotype was recorded many times. The genes are TRBV6-1 and TRBJ2-5; D possibly matches TRBD1 or TRBD2 (5 bases each). Trimming removed 4 bases at V and 6 bases at J, with 24 bases between. This CDR3 has 17 amino acids. Germline CDR1 is MNHNS and CDR2 is SASEGT. The CDR3 DNA reads as TGTGCCAGCAGTGTCCCTCGGGGCAGGGCGTCATGGAAGACCCAGTACTTC. Translation: CASSVPRGRASWKTQYF.

With regard to this clonotype: A read error may explain this, as a much larger clone is one base away. This chain links TRBV2 with TRBJ2-2; D may be TRBD1 (5 bases). Germline V lookup: CDR1 SNHLY, CDR2 FYNNEI. V shed 10 bases and J shed 7 bases, with 16 bases lying between them. The CDR3 is 13 residues long. In DNA form, the CDR3 reads TGTGCCACCGACAGTCCGCGGATCGGGGAGCTGTTTTTT. Residues: CATDSPRIGELFF. The complete variable domain, with remaining parts taken from reference TRBV2 and TRBJ2-2, reads EPEVTQTPSHQVTQMGQEVILRCVPISNHLYFYWYRQILGQKVEFLVSFYNNEISEKSEIFDDQFSVERPDGSNFTLKIRSTKLEDSAMYFCATDSPRIGELFFGEGSRLTVL.

This clonotype has ten or more counts. The chain recombines TRBV7-6 with TRBJ2-2; D call uncertain. V was shortened by 5 bases and J by 5 bases, with 9 bases between the two germline ends. This CDR3 is built from 13 residues. Germline V gene sequence: CDR1 SGHVS, CDR2 FNYEAQ. CDR3 nucleotides: TGTGCCAGCAGCCCCATCTCTACCGGGGAGCTGTTTTTT. The encoded protein is CASSPISTGELFF.

This clonotype was picked up many times. The chain links TRBV20-1 to TRBJ1-1; D is undetermined. Germline V gene lookup returns CDR1 DFQATT and CDR2 SNEGSKA (reference sequence). V was clipped by 0 bases and J by 4 bases, with 18 bases between them. The CDR3 loop spans 16 amino acids. The CDR3 here is CSARDQIGGRGTEAFF. CDR3 bases: TGCAGTGCTAGAGACCAGATCGGCGGTCGGGGCACTGAAGCTTTCTTT.

In this sample, this clonotype turned up many times. This rearrangement joins TRBV10-3 to TRBJ1-2; D unresolved. Germline assignment: CDR1 ENHRY and CDR2 SYGVKD. Trimming shortened V by 10 bases and J by 4 bases, and 13 bases separated the two germline ends. The CDR3 extends over 12 amino acids. The CDR3 region is CATWAGAYGYTF. CDR3 coding DNA: TGTGCCACCTGGGCAGGTGCCTATGGCTACACCTTC.

This clonotype appeared many times. Written as DNA, the CDR3 is TGTGCCAGCAGTTTGGACGGCTATGGGGCTTTCTTT. As protein: CASSLDGYGAFF. The J gene is TRBJ1-1, the V gene TRBV12-3 or TRBV12-4; D call uncertain. Trimming cost V 3 bases and J 11 bases, with 13 bases left between them. This CDR3 contains 12 residues.

This clonotype has a count of ten or more. The chain carries TRBV2 and TRBJ1-1; D remains unclear. Germline CDR1 is SNHLY and CDR2 is FYNNEI. The length of the CDR3 is 14 residues. With 8 bases removed from V and 3 bases from J, the gap between germline ends came to 16 bases. This CDR3 is CASRGPNGDTEAFF. CDR3 DNA: TGTGCCAGCCGTGGCCCCAATGGCGACACTGAAGCTTTCTTT.